This T cell receptor (beta chain) originates from a study of a mutant IDH1 vaccine in newly diagnosed glioma. The overall study: Eight vaccinations went to patients in weeks 1, 3, 5, 7, 11, 15, 19, 23. Prior therapy was radiotherapy, temozolomide, or both; most received both. Study-level findings and limits: Any relationship between pseudoprogression and changes in top peripheral T cell clonotypes seemed absent.

Concerning this clone: Its antigen is currently unknown.

Sequencing was performed with immunoSEQ multiplex PCR; in TCRdb, only in-frame clones are kept and a portion is missing. The table shows about 86,000 clones, with 70% to 90% occurring only once. The time point denotes: week 23, last vaccination. Every vaccine dose comprised 300 ug of mutant IDH1 20-mer peptide plus topical imiquimod. Donors harbored newly found WHO grade 3 or 4 IDH1-mutant, ATRX-lost astrocytomas. The V gene's germline CDR1 is SNHLY and CDR2 FYNNEI. The ends lost 7 bases at V and 4 bases at J; junction bases unmatched: 1. The CDR3 consists of 14 residues. Sequenced here: PBMCs, sampled from a glioma patient whose treatment included an IDH1 peptide vaccine. The clonotype comes from a man aged 25-40 years with glioma. Some clones in this sample may be carry-over from other donors' samples. The chain couples TRBV2 to TRBJ2-3; 14 bases map to TRBD2. CDR3 amino acids: CASKTSGGADTQYF. The CDR3 DNA sequence: TGTGCCAGCAAGACTAGCGGGGGGGCAGATACGCAGTATTTT.